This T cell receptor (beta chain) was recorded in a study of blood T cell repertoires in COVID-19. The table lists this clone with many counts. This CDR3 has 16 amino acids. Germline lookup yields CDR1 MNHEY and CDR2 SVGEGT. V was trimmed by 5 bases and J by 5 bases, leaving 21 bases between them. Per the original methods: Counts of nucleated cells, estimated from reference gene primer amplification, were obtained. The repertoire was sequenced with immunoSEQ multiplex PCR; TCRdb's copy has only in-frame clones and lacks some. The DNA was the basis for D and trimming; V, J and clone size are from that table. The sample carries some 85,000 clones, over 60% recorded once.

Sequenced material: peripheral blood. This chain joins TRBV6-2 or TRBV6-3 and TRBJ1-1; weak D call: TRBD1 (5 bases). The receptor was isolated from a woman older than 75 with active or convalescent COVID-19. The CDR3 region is CASSPPFVAGRTEAFF. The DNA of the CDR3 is TGTGCCAGCAGTCCGCCCTTTGTGGCAGGGAGGACTGAAGCTTTCTTT.